The rows below give T cell receptor beta chains drawn from one sample of a study of blood T cell repertoires in COVID-19. The table came from immunoSEQ multiplex PCR; TCRdb's copy has only in-frame clones and leaves some out. The table shows about 200,000 clones, with 80% occurring only once. The sequenced sample consisted of peripheral blood. Every receptor here comes from an older woman with acute or convalescent COVID-19. The CDR3 runs from the conserved cysteine through the conserved F or W. D genes are given only for firm matches. Size is stated for part of the rows, as once, few or many counts, or as a class when the clone is expanded.

CDR3aa | CDR3nt | abundance | j_gene | v_gene | d_gene
CAWSVADRWGWEQYF | TGTGCCTGGAGTGTAGCGGACAGGTGGGGTTGGGAGCAGTACTTC | NA | TRBJ2-7 | TRBV30 | TRBD1
CASSRPGWIGYTF | TGTGCCAGCAGTCGCCCAGGGTGGATAGGCTACACCTTC | few | TRBJ1-2 | TRBV13 | NA
CASSFLERGSEITDTQYF | TGTGCCAGCAGTTTCTTGGAACGGGGGAGCGAAATCACAGATACGCAGTATTTT | NA | TRBJ2-3 | TRBV28 | NA
CASSIEASGRVLFF | TGTGCCAGTAGTATAGAGGCTAGCGGGAGGGTTCTGTTCTTC | once | TRBJ2-1 | TRBV19 | TRBD2
CASSILQGKSEKLFF | TGTGCCAGCAGCATCCTACAGGGGAAGAGTGAAAAACTGTTTTTT | NA | TRBJ1-4 | TRBV5-6 | TRBD1
CASRASGSHEQYF | TGTGCCAGTCGGGCTAGCGGGAGCCACGAGCAGTACTTC | NA | TRBJ2-7 | TRBV25-1 | TRBD2
CSPFDRELQFF | TGCAGTCCATTCGACAGGGAACTGCAGTTCTTC | NA | TRBJ2-1 | TRBV20-1 | TRBD1
CASSLAASTDTQYF | TGTGCCAGCAGTCTAGCGGCAAGCACAGATACGCAGTATTTT | once | TRBJ2-3 | TRBV2 | TRBD2
CASSYTRTVGETQYF | TGTGCCAGCAGCTACACGCGGACAGTAGGAGAGACCCAGTACTTC | NA | TRBJ2-5 | TRBV28 | NA
CSVADGGGAFF | TGCAGCGTTGCTGATGGCGGGGGAGCTTTCTTT | NA | TRBJ1-1 | TRBV29-1 | NA
CASSLTEYGYTF | TGTGCCAGCAGCCTGACAGAATATGGCTACACCTTC | NA | TRBJ1-2 | TRBV28 | NA
CASSQTGTNNEQFF | TGTGCCAGCAGCCAAACCGGGACTAACAATGAGCAGTTCTTC | NA | TRBJ2-1 | TRBV4-2 | TRBD2
CASSLGQGDEQYF | TGTGCCAGCAGCCTGGGACAGGGGGATGAGCAGTACTTC | once | TRBJ2-7 | TRBV6-6 | TRBD1
CASSLPSGAEKLFF | TGTGCCAGCAGTCTCCCCTCCGGTGCGGAAAAACTGTTTTTT | once | TRBJ1-4 | TRBV28 | NA
CASSQNRDIDLEQYF | TGTGCCAGCAGCCAAAACCGGGACATCGATCTCGAGCAGTACTTC | NA | TRBJ2-7 | TRBV3-1/TRBV3-2 | NA
CASSYGLAGYNEQFF | TGTGCCAGCAGTTACGGACTAGCGGGCTACAATGAGCAGTTCTTC | NA | TRBJ2-1 | TRBV6-5 | TRBD2
CASSLGPDMAPLHF | TGTGCCAGCAGCTTAGGTCCAGACATGGCGCCCCTCCACTTT | NA | TRBJ1-6 | TRBV7-9 | NA
CASSPRQRNTEAFF | TGTGCCAGCAGCCCCCGACAGAGGAACACTGAAGCTTTCTTT | few | TRBJ1-1 | TRBV7-2 | NA
CASSQDTVKKLFF | TGTGCCAGCAGCCAAGACACCGTGAAAAAACTGTTTTTT | once | TRBJ1-4 | TRBV5-4 | NA
CASRAPDRGFDEQYF | TGTGCCAGCAGAGCCCCCGACAGGGGGTTCGACGAGCAGTACTTC | NA | TRBJ2-7 | TRBV6-4 | TRBD1
CASTERENTGELFF | TGTGCCAGCACGGAGCGGGAGAACACCGGGGAGCTGTTTTTT | NA | TRBJ2-2 | TRBV9 | TRBD2
CGREGVNYGYTF | TGTGGCAGAGAGGGGGTAAACTATGGCTACACCTTC | NA | TRBJ1-2 | TRBV2 | NA
CASSYSGVGTDTQYF | TGTGCCAGCAGCTATAGCGGGGTGGGCACAGATACGCAGTATTTT | NA | TRBJ2-3 | TRBV11-2 | TRBD2
CSASSDYNEQFF | TGCAGTGCTAGTTCAGATTACAATGAGCAGTTCTTC | NA | TRBJ2-1 | TRBV20-1 | NA
CSVGQWNTEAFF | TGCAGCGTAGGACAGTGGAACACTGAAGCTTTCTTT | once | TRBJ1-1 | TRBV29-1 | NA
CASSLLSRREGRGEQYF | TGTGCCAGCAGTTTACTCTCCCGGCGGGAGGGCCGTGGCGAGCAGTACTTC | NA | TRBJ2-7 | TRBV27 | TRBD2
CASSTVSGATGELFF | TGCGCCAGCAGTACCGTTAGCGGAGCCACCGGGGAGCTGTTTTTT | NA | TRBJ2-2 | TRBV5-1 | NA